The rows below give T cell receptor beta chains drawn from one sample of a study of CD8+ T cells in alopecia areata. Measured with immunoSEQ multiplex PCR; TCRdb has only the in-frame clones, and not every one. The repertoire holds roughly 120,000 clones, with less than 80% as singletons. The sequenced sample consisted of CD4+ T cells sorted from blood. Source of these receptors: a human donor in good health. Both conserved end residues are part of each CDR3. The order of the fields is D gene, clone size, J gene, V gene, CDR3 protein, CDR3 DNA. A D gene is named only where the DNA matches it firmly. Size is omitted from some rows. Given values are once, few, many or a class for expanded clones.

TRBD1 few TRBJ2-7 TRBV19 CASTQTGLETYEQYF TGTGCCAGTACTCAGACAGGGCTCGAGACCTACGAGCAGTACTTC
. . TRBJ1-1 TRBV30 CGGGPPFDTEAFF TGTGGGGGGGGACCCCCCTTTGACACTGAAGCTTTCTTT
. . TRBJ1-2 TRBV4-1 CASSQGRGSYGYTF TGCGCCAGCAGCCAGGGAAGGGGGAGCTATGGCTACACCTTC
. . TRBJ2-1 TRBV18 CASSQNKGPSSYNEQFF TGTGCCAGCTCGCAGAATAAAGGGCCGAGCTCCTACAATGAGCAGTTCTTC
. . TRBJ2-7 TRBV27 CASSQPGERRGYEQYF TGTGCCAGCAGTCAGCCAGGGGAAAGAAGAGGCTACGAGCAGTACTTC
. . TRBJ2-3 TRBV9 CASSVATWDTQYF TGTGCCAGCAGCGTAGCTACATGGGATACGCAGTATTTT
. . TRBJ2-1 TRBV10-3 CAISDRGDEQFF TGTGCCATCAGTGACAGGGGGGATGAGCAGTTCTTC
. . TRBJ2-3 TRBV4-1 CASSQARDKWDTQYF TGCGCCAGCAGCCAAGCCCGGGACAAGTGGGATACGCAGTATTTT
. few TRBJ1-3 TRBV29-1 CSVAGTHSGNTIYF TGCAGCGTTGCTGGGACACACTCTGGAAACACCATATATTTT
. . TRBJ1-1 TRBV25-1 CATEGNGNTEAFF TGTGCCACCGAAGGTAACGGAAACACTGAAGCTTTCTTT
. . TRBJ2-2 TRBV27 CASSLGVLVAGELFF TGTGCCAGCAGTTTGGGGGTTTTGGTCGCCGGGGAGCTGTTTTTT
. . TRBJ2-2 TRBV5-1 CASSPSNTGELFF TGCGCCAGCAGCCCGTCGAACACCGGGGAGCTGTTTTTT
. . TRBJ2-7 TRBV6-5 CASRQRARYEQYF TGTGCCAGCAGGCAAAGGGCACGTTACGAGCAGTACTTC
. few TRBJ2-3 TRBV29-1 CSVEGSYTTDTQYF TGCAGCGTCGAGGGCAGCTATACCACAGATACGCAGTATTTT
TRBD2 . TRBJ2-7 TRBV14 CASSHYLAGEQYF TGTGCCAGCAGTCATTATTTAGCGGGCGAGCAGTACTTC
. . TRBJ2-7 TRBV6-5 CASSRTQGYEQYF TGTGCCAGCAGCCGAACCCAAGGGTACGAGCAGTACTTC
. . TRBJ2-3 TRBV14 CASSQVRPQRTDTQYF TGTGCCAGCAGCCAAGTTAGACCGCAACGCACAGATACGCAGTATTTT
TRBD1 few TRBJ2-5 TRBV29-1 CSGFNRGPPMTQYF TGCAGCGGCTTTAACAGGGGGCCTCCGATGACCCAGTACTTC
. . TRBJ1-2 TRBV7-2 CASSLPGGVDYGYTF TGTGCCAGCAGCTTGCCCGGGGGTGTGGACTATGGCTACACCTTC
. . TRBJ1-1 TRBV6-5 CASRRAGNTEAFF TGTGCCAGCAGACGGGCGGGGAACACTGAAGCTTTCTTT
. . TRBJ1-2 TRBV11-2 CASSLGRGSQYGYTF TGTGCCAGCAGCTTAGGCCGGGGGTCCCAGTATGGCTACACCTTC
. few TRBJ2-5 TRBV6-1 CASSGPLETQYF TGTGCCAGCAGTGGGCCTCTAGAGACCCAGTACTTC
. few TRBJ1-1 TRBV27 CASSLSRGNTEAFF TGTGCCAGCAGTTTATCCCGGGGCAACACTGAAGCTTTCTTT
. few TRBJ1-6 TRBV29-1 CSVATAEVNSPLHF TGCAGCGTTGCAACAGCCGAAGTAAATTCACCCCTCCACTTT
TRBD1 . TRBJ1-2 TRBV5-6 CASSLRGHYGYTF TGTGCCAGCAGCTTGAGGGGGCACTATGGCTACACCTTC
. once TRBJ1-1 TRBV6-6 CASSYSRNTEAFF TGTGCCAGCAGTTACTCACGGAACACTGAAGCTTTCTTT
. . TRBJ1-1 TRBV9 CASSVAGAQNTEAFF TGTGCCAGCAGCGTAGCTGGGGCCCAGAACACTGAAGCTTTCTTT
. . TRBJ1-1 TRBV29-1 CSVERRLNTEAFF TGCAGCGTTGAAAGGCGGCTGAACACTGAAGCTTTCTTT
TRBD2 . TRBJ2-7 TRBV29-1 CSVSVSGGLYEQYF TGCAGCGTTAGTGTCAGCGGGGGTTTATACGAGCAGTACTTC
. once TRBJ1-4 TRBV6-5 CASSYSQGRSEKLFF TGTGCCAGCAGTTACTCTCAGGGGCGGAGTGAAAAACTGTTTTTT
. . TRBJ2-3 TRBV4-2 CASSPPVKRGNTDTQYF TGTGCCAGCAGCCCCCCTGTGAAACGGGGAAACACAGATACGCAGTATTTT
TRBD2 . TRBJ2-1 TRBV6-5 CASRSGPGGDEQFF TGTGCCAGCAGGTCGGGACCCGGGGGGGATGAGCAGTTCTTC
. . TRBJ2-3 TRBV5-1 CASRISGDPTDTQYF TGCGCCAGCAGGATCAGCGGCGATCCCACAGATACGCAGTATTTT
. . TRBJ2-1 TRBV6-1 CASTSRGSYNEQFF TGTGCCAGCACTTCGAGGGGGTCCTACAATGAGCAGTTCTTC
. . TRBJ1-2 TRBV6-4 CASRGDSGYGYTF TGTGCCAGCAGAGGAGACAGTGGCTATGGCTACACCTTC
. . TRBJ2-2 TRBV4-1 CASNYRVDSGELFF TGCGCCAGCAACTACAGGGTTGACTCCGGGGAGCTGTTTTTT
. few TRBJ1-5 TRBV19 CASSTLSANQPQHF TGTGCCAGTAGTACCCTGAGCGCCAATCAGCCCCAGCATTTT
TRBD1 . TRBJ1-1 TRBV11-2 CASSLDRLGTEAFF TGTGCCAGCAGCTTGGACAGGCTGGGCACTGAAGCTTTCTTT
. few TRBJ1-2 TRBV7-2 CASSLLGAGGYTF TGTGCCAGCAGCCTGTTAGGGGCGGGGGGCTACACCTTC
TRBD1 . TRBJ1-2 TRBV25-1 CASSPTGTVYGYTF TGTGCCAGCAGTCCGACGGGGACAGTCTATGGCTACACCTTC
TRBD2 few TRBJ2-1 TRBV5-1 CASSLDLAGGRNEQFF TGCGCCAGCAGCTTGGACCTAGCGGGGGGGCGGAATGAGCAGTTCTTC
TRBD2 . TRBJ2-4 TRBV2 CASSVAGANIQYF TGTGCCAGCAGTGTCGCGGGAGCAAACATTCAGTACTTC
. . TRBJ2-5 TRBV5-1 CASSWDQETQYF TGCGCCAGCAGCTGGGACCAAGAGACCCAGTACTTC
. few TRBJ2-4 TRBV4-2 CASSQDRASSIQYF TGTGCCAGCAGCCAAGATAGGGCTAGTTCCATTCAGTACTTC
TRBD2 . TRBJ2-1 TRBV2 CASSERRGVYDEQFF TGTGCCAGCAGTGAAAGGCGGGGGGTTTACGATGAGCAGTTCTTC
. . TRBJ1-6 TRBV9 CASSATGIANSPLHF TGTGCCAGCAGCGCCACGGGGATCGCGAATTCACCCCTCCACTTT
TRBD2 . TRBJ2-2 TRBV7-9 CARSGGSNTGELFF TGTGCCAGGAGCGGGGGATCGAACACCGGGGAGCTGTTTTTT
TRBD1 . TRBJ1-5 TRBV6-5 CASSPDRGKNQPQHF TGTGCCAGCAGTCCGGACAGGGGCAAAAATCAGCCCCAGCATTTT
TRBD1 few TRBJ1-2 TRBV6-1 CASSESRQGNGYTF TGTGCCAGCAGTGAATCTAGACAGGGGAATGGCTACACCTTC
. . TRBJ1-5 TRBV11-2 CASSFGADSNQPQHF TGTGCCAGCAGCTTCGGAGCCGATAGCAATCAGCCCCAGCATTTT
. . TRBJ1-1 TRBV30 CAWSVLTPTEAFF TGTGCCTGGAGTGTACTAACCCCAACTGAAGCTTTCTTT
. . TRBJ2-7 TRBV29-1 CSVDKGYEQYF TGCAGCGTTGATAAGGGCTACGAGCAGTACTTC
. . TRBJ2-5 TRBV7-6 CASSLRADQETQYF TGTGCCAGCAGCTTAAGGGCAGACCAAGAGACCCAGTACTTC
. . TRBJ2-1 TRBV30 CAWSARRNYVPYNEQFF TGTGCCTGGAGTGCCCGCCGCAACTATGTCCCCTACAATGAGCAGTTCTTC
. . TRBJ1-1 TRBV30 CAWSNQGRGAFF TGTGCCTGGAGTAATCAGGGGAGGGGAGCTTTCTTT